These 5 T cell receptor beta chains were all obtained from the same sample, sequenced in a study of T cells after yellow fever vaccination. TCRdb fed the 5' RACE reads into MiXCR, producing one record per CDR3 protein. This sample carries over 250,000 distinct CDR3 sequences, about 4% of them seen once, and the ten largest clones take around 23%. Sequences were derived from PBMCs, sampled 5 days after the yellow fever booster vaccination. These receptors were collected from a man younger than 30 who received the YFV17D yellow fever vaccine.

This chain connects TRBV6-5 to TRBJ1-4, with TRBD1 as a possible D gene (5 bases). The V end was cut by 0 bases, the J end by 4 bases, with 15 bases between. This CDR3 contains 17 residues. The germline V gene has CDR1 MNHEY and CDR2 SVGAGI. Here the CDR3 reads CASSYSEWGTYNEKLFF. The CDR3 coding sequence is TGTGCCAGCAGTTACTCGGAGTGGGGGACCTATAATGAAAAACTGTTTTTT.

The genes are TRBV12-3 or TRBV12-4 and TRBJ1-5, with D unclear. The CDR3 loop spans 14 amino acids. V was trimmed by 5 bases and J by 3 bases, leaving 11 bases between them. CDR3 loop: CASSLTPTNQPQHF. In DNA, the CDR3 is TGTGCCAGCAGTCTGACACCGACCAATCAGCCCCAGCATTTT.

This clonotype was found a few times. V is TRBV21-1 and J is TRBJ2-1; the table gives TRBD1 as D, unverified against the DNA. TRBV21-1 is deemed a pseudogene. This CDR3 comprises 14 residues. The CDR3 DNA reads TGTGCCAGAGGGGGAGCGGGACTCTACAATGAGCAGTTCTTC. Amino acid sequence: CARGGAGLYNEQFF.

The V gene is TRBV5-1, the J gene TRBJ1-1; TRBD1 aligns across 8 bases. Losses at the gene ends were 4 bases for V and 8 bases for J; bases not matched to a gene: 7. CDR3 length: 13 amino acids. The germline CDR1 and CDR2 sequences are SGHRS and YFSETQ. CDR3 bases: TGCGCCAGCAGCCCAACAGGGGGTTGGGAAGCTTTCTTT. It codes for CASSPTGGWEAFF.

This rearrangement joins TRBV20-1 to TRBJ1-4; D remains unclear. The V end lost 6 bases, the J end lost 0 bases, and 14 bases lay between the germline ends. The CDR3 extends over 15 amino acids. The V gene's germline CDR1 is DFQATT and CDR2 SNEGSKA (reference sequence). DNA of the CDR3: TGCAGTGCCGTCACGGAAAAACCAACTAATGAAAAACTGTTTTTT. It encodes CSAVTEKPTNEKLFF.